These 26 T cell receptor beta chains came from one sample sequenced in a study of blood T cell repertoires in COVID-19. Method: immunoSEQ multiplex PCR; TCRdb's copy keeps in-frame clones and lacks some. The sample holds more than 95,000 clones; less than 90% are singletons and the top ten take over 25%. What was sequenced was peripheral blood. Receptors were obtained from a woman of 80 years or more with acute or convalescent COVID-19.

The chain employs TRBV21-1 and TRBJ1-3. TRBV21-1 is designated a pseudogene. The CDR3 spans 16 residues. CDR3 DNA sequence: TGTGCCAGCAGCAAAGTTAATCGGGGCTCTGGAAACACCATATATTTT. Its translation is CASSKVNRGSGNTIYF.

The rearrangement uses TRBV15 and TRBJ2-2; D might be TRBD2 (5 bases). Germline-derived CDR1 and CDR2 are LNHNV and YYDKDF (reference sequence). The CDR3 has 15 amino acids. Trimming pared 1 base from V and 2 bases from J, leaving 8 bases between. The CDR3 reads CATSRGRTNTGELFF. The DNA of the CDR3 is TGTGCCACCAGCAGAGGGCGGACTAACACCGGGGAGCTGTTTTTT.

The CDR3, as DNA: TGTGCCAGCAGTCTTAACACTGAAGCTTTCTTT. Translating gives CASSLNTEAFF. The chain links TRBV25-1 to TRBJ1-1; D ambiguous. V was clipped by 5 bases and J by 2 bases, with 3 bases between them. CDR1 is MGHDK and CDR2 is SYGVNS in the germline V gene. The CDR3 is made up of 11 amino acids. The full variable domain, completed using reference TRBV25-1 and TRBJ1-1, is EADIYQTPRYLVIGTGKKITLECSQTMGHDKMYWYQQDPGMELHLIHYSYGVNSTEKGDLSSESTVSRIRTEHFPLTLESARPSHTSQYLCASSLNTEAFFGQGTRLTVV.

The chain is built from TRBV4-1 and TRBJ2-2; D might be TRBD2 (5 bases). Germline lookup yields CDR1 MGHRA and CDR2 YSYEKL. There are 13 residues in the CDR3. The V end lost 1 base, the J end lost 7 bases, and 7 bases lay between the germline ends. The CDR3 here is CASSQVGVGELFF. The DNA for the CDR3 is TGCGCCAGCAGCCAAGTCGGGGTCGGGGAGCTGTTTTTT.

V is TRBV2 and J is TRBJ1-6; D remains unclear. The CDR3 runs to 15 residues. V dropped 6 bases and J dropped 6 bases, with 15 bases sitting between them. Germline assignment: CDR1 SNHLY and CDR2 FYNNEI. CDR3 region: CASRETAGLNSPLHF. CDR3 nucleotide sequence: TGTGCCAGCAGGGAGACGGCGGGCCTTAATTCACCCCTCCACTTT.

This clone appeared a single time. This rearrangement joins TRBV20-1 to TRBJ1-1; TRBD1 is a possible D gene (5 bases). This CDR3 is 11 amino acids long. V was cut by 3 bases and J by 8 bases, with 10 bases left in between. Germline V lookup: CDR1 DFQATT, CDR2 SNEGSKA (reference sequence). Here the CDR3 DNA reads TGCAGTGCTAGGGCTTCAGGGGAAGCTTTCTTT. This gives the protein CSARASGEAFF.

The CDR3 loop reads CASIACKGGAALWNSPLHF. The CDR3 DNA sequence: TGTGCCAGCATCGCCTGTAAAGGGGGGGCAGCCTTATGGAATTCACCCCTCCACTTT. The chain has TRBV7-4 and TRBJ1-6; maybe TRBD1 (6 bases). This CDR3 has 19 residues. CDR1 SGHVT and CDR2 SQSDAQ come from the germline V gene. V was cut by 7 bases and J by 7 bases, with 29 bases left in between.

This chain joins TRBV5-1 and TRBJ2-4; TRBD2 is a possible D gene (7 bases). V lost 3 bases and J lost 2, with 9 bases in between. The CDR3 covers 14 residues. Germline lookup yields CDR1 SGHRS and CDR2 YFSETQ. Here the CDR3 DNA reads TGCGCCAGCAGCTCGGGGGGCTCCAAAAACATTCAGTACTTC. Translating gives CASSSGGSKNIQYF.

The chain uses TRBV7-9 and TRBJ2-7; a weak D match, TRBD2 (5 bases). CDR3 length: 16 amino acids. The V and J ends lost 7 bases and 0 bases respectively, with 19 bases between them. The V gene's germline CDR1 is SEHNR and CDR2 FQNEAQ (reference sequence). CDR3 amino acids: CASKQWRGQDSYEQYF. CDR3 in DNA: TGTGCCAGCAAGCAATGGAGAGGGCAGGACTCCTACGAGCAGTACTTC.

Remarks on this clone: Other DNA sequences in this specimen translate into the identical CDR3. The rearrangement joins TRBV28 to TRBJ1-2; 8 bases line up with TRBD1. There are 13 residues in the CDR3. Trimming took 6 bases from V and 4 from J; bases not matched to a gene: 4. The germline V gene has CDR1 MDHEN and CDR2 SYDVKM. The CDR3 nucleotides are TGTGCCAGCAGAGTTGGGACAGGCTATGGCTACACCTTC. It is translated as CASRVGTGYGYTF.

Concerning this clone itself: Other nucleotide sequences from this sample produce the same CDR3. The chain joins TRBV5-1 to TRBJ1-1, with D possibly matching TRBD1 (5 bases). Trimming took 0 bases from V and 1 from J, leaving 7 bases between them. There are 14 residues in the CDR3. The V gene's germline CDR1 is SGHRS and CDR2 YFSETQ. The CDR3 DNA follows: TGCGCCAGCAGCTTGGTACAGGCGAACACTGAAGCTTTCTTT. Its protein is CASSLVQANTEAFF.

This clone has just one count. This chain uses TRBV3-1 (or the pseudogene TRBV3-2) with TRBJ2-1; D is possibly TRBD2 (7 bases). Germline V gives CDR1 LGHDT, CDR2 YNNKEL (reference sequence). V was clipped by 4 bases and J by 0 bases, with 13 bases between them. The length of the CDR3 is 16 residues. CDR3: CASSPGGGLSYNEQFF. The DNA for the CDR3 is TGTGCCAGCAGCCCCGGCGGGGGCCTCTCCTACAATGAGCAGTTCTTC.

The chain's CDR3 is CASRQGHTEAFF. In DNA, the CDR3 is TGTGCCAGCAGACAGGGGCACACTGAAGCTTTCTTT. V gene TRBV2 combines with J gene TRBJ1-1; 7 nucleotides agree with TRBD1. V was pared by 6 bases and J by 3 bases, with 1 base of the junction left unmatched. The CDR3 consists of 12 residues. The germline V gene has CDR1 SNHLY and CDR2 FYNNEI.

V is TRBV12-3 or TRBV12-4 and J is TRBJ2-7; D call uncertain. V was clipped by 2 bases and J by 6 bases, with 11 bases between them. This CDR3 spans 13 amino acids. CDR3 nucleotides: TGTGCCAGCAGTTTAATTTCGCGCGGCGAGCAGTACTTC. Amino acid sequence: CASSLISRGEQYF.

This clone was observed once. The chain has TRBV5-1 and TRBJ2-5; D might be TRBD1 (6 bases). The V end was cut by 4 bases, the J end by 4 bases, with 17 bases between. This CDR3 comprises 15 residues. CDR1 is SGHRS and CDR2 is YFSETQ in the germline V gene. The CDR3: CASSPRDTPGETQYF. The CDR3 nucleotides read TGCGCCAGCAGCCCTAGGGACACCCCGGGAGAGACCCAGTACTTC.

This clone was seen a single time. The V gene is TRBV28, the J gene TRBJ1-5; 11 bases match TRBD1. The V and J ends lost 6 bases and 7 bases, in that order; junction bases with no gene match: 5. Germline V CDR1 and CDR2: MDHEN, SYDVKM. There are 14 residues in the CDR3. CDR3 sequence: CASRRGQGAQPQHF. The CDR3 DNA reads TGTGCCAGCAGGAGAGGACAGGGGGCCCAGCCCCAGCATTTT.

The CDR3 DNA is TGTGCCAGCAGCCAGGACAATAGCAATCAGCCCCAGCATTTT. It is translated as CASSQDNSNQPQHF. V is TRBV4-2 and J is TRBJ1-5; TRBD1 is a possible D gene (5 bases). Germline CDR1 LGHNA, CDR2 YNFKEQ. The V and J ends lost 3 bases and 0 bases respectively, with 6 bases between them. This CDR3 spans 14 amino acids.

The J gene is TRBJ1-1, the V gene TRBV6-6; the D is unclear. This CDR3 region has 17 residues. Germline V gives CDR1 MNHNY, CDR2 SVGAGI (reference sequence). V dropped 5 bases and J dropped 0 bases, with 19 bases sitting between them. The CDR3 loop is CASSRAVHPGMNTEAFF. The CDR3 DNA follows: TGTGCCAGCAGTCGAGCCGTCCATCCGGGAATGAACACTGAAGCTTTCTTT.

The rearrangement joins TRBV6-1 to TRBJ1-6, with a possible D match to TRBD1 (6 bases). The germline gives CDR1 MNHNS, CDR2 SASEGT. This CDR3 has 15 residues. V was shortened by 1 base and J by 9 bases, with 13 bases between the two germline ends. CDR3 sequence (DNA): TGTGCCAGCAGTGAAGTGGGGGGGCGCGGTTCACCCCTCCACTTT. This sequence encodes CASSEVGGRGSPLHF.

This sequence joins TRBV5-1 and TRBJ1-1, with no clear D. Trimming shortened V by 0 bases and J by 2 bases, and 8 bases separated the two germline ends. Germline V CDR1 and CDR2: SGHRS, YFSETQ. The CDR3 sequence is 14 residues long. CDR3 loop: CASSLVGENTEAFF. CDR3 bases: TGCGCCAGCAGCTTGGTCGGGGAAAACACTGAAGCTTTCTTT. Using reference TRBV5-1 and TRBJ1-1 for the parts outside the CDR3, the full variable domain is KAGVTQTPRYLIKTRGQQVTLSCSPISGHRSVSWYQQTPGQGLQFLFEYFSETQRNKGNFPGRFSGRQFSNSRSEMNVSTLELGDSALYLCASSLVGENTEAFFGQGTRLTVV.

V is TRBV27 and J is TRBJ1-2; D possibly corresponds to TRBD1 (5 bases). The CDR3 runs to 16 residues. Looked up from germline, CDR1 is MNHEY and CDR2 is SMNVEV (reference sequence). The V and J ends lost 0 bases and 3 bases respectively, with 14 bases between them. The CDR3 region is CASSLSAGRGDYGYTF. The CDR3 coding sequence is TGTGCCAGCAGTTTATCGGCCGGTAGGGGTGACTATGGCTACACCTTC.

The rearrangement links TRBV20-1 to TRBJ1-5; no clear D gene. CDR1 DFQATT and CDR2 SNEGSKA come from the germline V gene (reference sequence). This CDR3 spans 14 amino acids. The V and J ends lost 3 bases and 6 bases respectively, with 15 bases between them. The CDR3 loop is CSASREAVGQPQHF. Written as DNA, the CDR3 is TGCAGTGCTAGTCGGGAAGCAGTGGGTCAGCCCCAGCATTTT.

This rearrangement joins TRBV6-6 to TRBJ1-6, with 9 bases lining up with TRBD1. V lost 4 bases and J lost 10; bases outside the gene matches: 5. This CDR3 has 14 amino acids. Germline V gives CDR1 MNHNY, CDR2 SVGAGI (reference sequence). CDR3 amino acids: CASSFTGGGSPLHF. The CDR3 DNA sequence: TGTGCCAGCAGTTTTACAGGGGGCGGGTCACCCCTCCACTTT.

This chain joins TRBV5-1 and TRBJ1-6; D possibly corresponds to TRBD1 (6 bases). V shed 5 bases and J shed 8 bases, with 14 bases lying between them. Germline V CDR1 and CDR2: SGHRS, YFSETQ. The CDR3 has 14 amino acids. CDR3 in amino acids: CASRTGSGDSPLHF. CDR3 DNA: TGCGCCAGCAGAACGGGGTCAGGGGATTCACCCCTCCACTTT. Together with reference TRBV5-1 and TRBJ1-6, the CDR3 gives the full variable domain: KAGVTQTPRYLIKTRGQQVTLSCSPISGHRSVSWYQQTPGQGLQFLFEYFSETQRNKGNFPGRFSGRQFSNSRSEMNVSTLELGDSALYLCASRTGSGDSPLHFGNGTRLTVT.

This clone has only one observation. The CDR3 is CASRRERSEKLFF. In DNA form, the CDR3 reads TGTGCCAGCAGGAGAGAGAGAAGCGAAAAACTGTTTTTT. The chain couples TRBV18 to TRBJ1-4; D remains unclear. V was clipped by 8 bases and J by 8 bases, with 15 bases between them. The CDR3 length is 13 residues. The germline V gene has CDR1 KGHSH and CDR2 LQKENI.

The chain employs TRBV3-1 (or the pseudogene TRBV3-2) and TRBJ1-4; D remains unclear. The CDR3 has 16 amino acids. Looked up from germline, CDR1 is LGHDT and CDR2 is YNNKEL (reference sequence). V was pared by 2 bases and J by 5 bases, with 15 bases between. CDR3 amino acids: CASSQLARLPNEKLFF. In nucleotides, the CDR3 is TGTGCCAGCAGCCAATTAGCCCGGTTGCCAAATGAAAAACTGTTTTTT.